This TCR beta chain derives from a study of Ad26.COV2.S vaccination and SARS-CoV-2 variants. For the study at large: A COV1001 Ad26.COV2.S trial-arm participant provided the sample.

To note about this clone: The antigen is not known.

The CDR3 has 12 residues. Germline V CDR1 and CDR2: MNHEY, SMNVEV (reference sequence). With 2 bases removed from V and 4 bases from J, the gap between germline ends came to 5 bases. General observations from the study: Vaccine recipients posted higher spike-specific TCR breadth than their placebo counterparts.

Treatment noted: 15 to 20 received Ad26.COV2.S at low or high dose, single or two shots; several received placebo; per-sample allocation not given. It was on day 63 after the first vaccine or placebo injection that samples were taken. An adult donor aged 18-55 years was enrolled in Boston. Wuhan-strain SARS-CoV-2 spike was expressed by the Ad26 vector that made up the vaccine. Sequenced by immunoSEQ multiplex PCR; TCRdb stores in-frame clones only, minus some. The sample has some 480,000 clones, approximately 88% seen once. This sample comprised peripheral blood, obtained in a trial of Ad26.COV2.S vaccine versus placebo. The rearrangement joins TRBV27 to TRBJ2-5, with D unclear. This clonotype originated in a person between 18 and 60 years old who received the Ad26.COV2.S COVID-19 vaccine or a placebo. The CDR3 bases are TGTGCCAGCAGTTTAAACGGAGAGACCCAGTACTTC. It encodes CASSLNGETQYF.